The 26 T cell receptor beta chains presented below share a single source sample, sequenced in a study of OX40 agonist ivuxolimab in advanced cancers. The table came from immunoSEQ multiplex PCR; TCRdb's copy has only in-frame clones and leaves some out. The sample has tens of thousands of clones, almost 85% seen once. The source was CD4+ or CD8+ T cells sorted from blood, collected in a trial of the OX40 agonist ivuxolimab. The receptors stem from an adult with an advanced solid tumor such as melanoma, head and neck, liver or kidney cancer.

The V and J genes are TRBV5-1 and TRBJ1-1, with D perhaps matching TRBD1 (6 bases). The V end was cut by 4 bases, the J end by 5 bases, with 15 bases between. The CDR3 sequence is 14 residues long. Germline CDR1 is SGHRS and CDR2 is YFSETQ. CDR3 amino acids: CASSLQGQGTEAFF. The CDR3 bases are TGCGCCAGCAGCCTCCAGGGTCAGGGGACTGAAGCTTTCTTT.

This clone showed up just a few times. The rearrangement links TRBV27 to TRBJ1-2; D is perhaps TRBD1 (6 bases). Germline assignment: CDR1 MNHEY and CDR2 SMNVEV (reference sequence). The CDR3 sequence is 14 residues long. V was shortened by 3 bases and J by 8 bases, with 16 bases between the two germline ends. Here the CDR3 reads CASSFWAEGGGYTF. The DNA for the CDR3 is TGTGCCAGCAGTTTTTGGGCCGAAGGGGGGGGCTACACCTTC.

DNA for the CDR3: TGTGCCAGCAGTTACGGGCCGGGAGGCTATGGCTACACCTTC. Its protein is CASSYGPGGYGYTF. The genes are TRBV6-5 and TRBJ1-2; D ambiguous. The V gene's germline CDR1 is MNHEY and CDR2 SVGAGI. The CDR3 contains 14 residues. V was trimmed by 2 bases and J by 4 bases, leaving 11 bases between them.

V usage is TRBV27 and J usage is TRBJ2-5; 8 bases align to TRBD2. The CDR3 totals 14 residues. Trimming cost V 4 bases and J 7 bases; bases outside gene matches: 8. Germline lookup yields CDR1 MNHEY and CDR2 SMNVEV (reference sequence). The CDR3 sequence: CASSSLGLVGTQYF. The CDR3 nucleotides read TGTGCCAGCAGTTCCCTGGGACTAGTGGGGACCCAGTACTTC.

This clone was detected only once. This sequence joins TRBV11-1 and TRBJ2-1, with 10 bases fitting TRBD1. This CDR3 has 15 residues. CDR1 and CDR2 (germline): SGHAT, FQDESV (reference sequence). Trimming at V came to 1 base and at J to 6 bases, leaving 3 bases not matched to a gene. Written as DNA, the CDR3 is TGTGCCAGCAGCTTAGACGGGACAGGGGTCAATGAGCAGTTCTTC. Its protein is CASSLDGTGVNEQFF. Looking up the rest from reference TRBV11-1 and TRBJ2-1 gives the full variable domain: EAEVAQSPRYKITEKSQAVAFWCDPISGHATLYWYRQILGQGPELLVQFQDESVVDDSQLPKDRFSAERLKGVDSTLKIQPAELGDSAMYLCASSLDGTGVNEQFFGPGTRLTVL.

V usage is TRBV4-3 and J usage is TRBJ1-2; 8 bases fit TRBD1. The ends lost 4 bases at V and 0 bases at J; junction bases unmatched: 7. From germline, CDR1 is LGHNA and CDR2 YSLEER. There are 16 residues in the CDR3. CDR3 in amino acids: CASSLGTGRTNYGYTF. The CDR3 nucleotides are TGCGCCAGCAGCCTAGGGACAGGCAGGACTAACTATGGCTACACCTTC.

This chain joins TRBV10-3 and TRBJ2-3, with D hard to call. Between the trimmed V and J ends, which lost 4 bases and 0 bases, there was a span of 8 bases. This CDR3 comprises 14 residues. Germline-derived CDR1 and CDR2 are ENHRY and SYGVKD. CDR3 loop: CAISGTGSTDTQYF. CDR3 coding DNA: TGTGCCATCAGTGGAACTGGTAGCACAGATACGCAGTATTTT.

This chain connects TRBV28 to TRBJ2-7; perhaps D is TRBD1 or TRBD2 (5 bases each). The germline CDR1 and CDR2 sequences are MDHEN and SYDVKM. V shed 2 bases and J shed 3 bases, with 14 bases lying between them. This CDR3 has 15 amino acids. CDR3 nucleotides: TGTGCCAGCAGTTTACAATTAGGGACCTTCTACGAGCAGTACTTC. Its translation: CASSLQLGTFYEQYF.

The gene calls are TRBV27 and TRBJ1-1, with a tentative D call TRBD1 (6 bases). The ends were cut back, 3 bases at V and 3 bases at J, with 11 bases in the middle. This CDR3 is 14 amino acids long. CDR1 and CDR2 (germline): MNHEY, SMNVEV (reference sequence). The CDR3 DNA reads TGTGCCAGCAGTTTTCAGGGGACGGACACTGAAGCTTTCTTT. Protein product: CASSFQGTDTEAFF.

The V gene is TRBV5-4, the J gene TRBJ1-2, with 12 bases fitting TRBD1. CDR1 is SGHNT and CDR2 is YYREEE in the germline V gene (reference sequence). Trimming at V came to 4 bases and at J to 3 bases, leaving 7 bases not matched to a gene. The CDR3 consists of 16 residues. The DNA of the CDR3 is TGTGCCAGCAGCACCGGGACAGGGGGCGCTTACTATGGCTACACCTTC. It specifies CASSTGTGGAYYGYTF.

This clone was seen only once. The chain uses TRBV7-9 and TRBJ2-7; D ambiguous. V dropped 1 base and J dropped 3 bases, with 7 bases sitting between them. The CDR3 sequence is 13 residues long. The germline V gene encodes CDR1 SEHNR and CDR2 FQNEAQ (reference sequence). CDR3 sequence (DNA): TGTGCCAGCAGCTTAGATACCAGCTACGAGCAGTACTTC. As protein: CASSLDTSYEQYF.

This CDR3 reads CASSLQGIYEQYF. In DNA, the CDR3 is TGTGCCAGCAGCTTACAGGGGATCTACGAGCAGTACTTC. V gene TRBV7-2 combines with J gene TRBJ2-7; TRBD1 might be the D (6 bases). The CDR3 spans 13 residues. The germline gives CDR1 SGHTA, CDR2 FQGNSA. The germline V and J ends were trimmed by 2 bases and 3 bases, with 8 bases remaining between them.

This chain joins TRBV4-1 and TRBJ1-6, with D perhaps matching TRBD1 (6 bases). Germline assignment: CDR1 MGHRA and CDR2 YSYEKL. The CDR3 loop spans 17 amino acids. Trimming stripped 0 bases from V and 10 bases from J, with 19 bases between. The CDR3 is CASSQDMRGASRSPLHF. The CDR3 DNA follows: TGCGCCAGCAGCCAAGATATGCGGGGGGCCTCCAGGTCACCCCTCCACTTT.

The chain has TRBV19 and TRBJ2-3, with D possibly matching TRBD2 (5 bases). Germline loops: CDR1 LNHDA, CDR2 SQIVND (reference sequence). The ends were cut back, 3 bases at V and 6 bases at J, with 16 bases in the middle. The CDR3 covers 15 residues. The CDR3 DNA reads as TGTGCCAGTAGTATCCGGCCCAACCGGGGTGATACGCAGTATTTT. This codes for CASSIRPNRGDTQYF.

The chain links TRBV5-1 to TRBJ2-2, with 9 bases identical to TRBD2. V lost 5 bases to trimming and J lost 10 bases; unmatched junction nucleotides: 12. Germline V gene data show CDR1 as SGHRS and CDR2 as YFSETQ. The CDR3 length is 15 residues. The CDR3 nucleotides are TGCGCCAGCAGTTCCCAAGGGACTAGCCGCGAGGAGCTGTTTTTT. Translating gives CASSSQGTSREELFF.

V and J are TRBV28 and TRBJ2-7, with TRBD1 identical over 9 bases. Germline V lookup: CDR1 MDHEN, CDR2 SYDVKM. This CDR3 region has 16 residues. Trimming removed 4 bases from V and 8 bases from J; junction bases left unmatched: 15. CDR3 in DNA: TGTGCCAGCAGTTACTCCCCCCGGGACAGGGATGTGAAGCAGTACTTC. It yields the protein CASSYSPRDRDVKQYF.

This chain's CDR3 is CASSEGGQNEKLFF. The CDR3 bases are TGTGCCAGCAGTGAGGGGGGCCAAAATGAAAAACTGTTTTTT. The V gene is TRBV2, the J gene TRBJ1-4, with D perhaps TRBD1 (6 bases). CDR3 length: 14 residues. The germline gives CDR1 SNHLY, CDR2 FYNNEI. The V end was cut by 3 bases, the J end by 5 bases, with 10 bases between. Full variable domain (remainder filled in from reference TRBV2 and TRBJ1-4): EPEVTQTPSHQVTQMGQEVILRCVPISNHLYFYWYRQILGQKVEFLVSFYNNEISEKSEIFDDQFSVERPDGSNFTLKIRSTKLEDSAMYFCASSEGGQNEKLFFGSGTQLSVL.

This chain connects TRBV5-1 to TRBJ2-3; tentative D call: TRBD1 (6 bases). V lost 6 bases, J lost 4 bases, and 18 bases lay in between. This CDR3 has 15 residues. Germline loops: CDR1 SGHRS, CDR2 YFSETQ. This CDR3 is CASTSSGAPADTQYF. CDR3 in DNA: TGCGCCAGCACGTCGTCAGGGGCGCCCGCAGATACGCAGTATTTT.

V is TRBV9 and J is TRBJ1-5; D not resolved. Per the germline V gene, CDR1 is SGDLS and CDR2 is YYNGEE. V dropped 0 bases and J dropped 1 base, with 11 bases sitting between them. This CDR3 contains 16 residues. CDR3 in DNA: TGTGCCAGCAGCGTAGTAGGGCCGTGGAGCAATCAGCCCCAGCATTTT. This sequence encodes CASSVVGPWSNQPQHF.

The chain couples TRBV11-3 to TRBJ2-2, with 9 bases matching TRBD1. This CDR3 spans 16 amino acids. Germline-derived CDR1 and CDR2 are SGHNT and YENEEA. V lost 3 bases, J lost 5 bases, and 7 bases stayed unmatched. The CDR3 protein is CASSFDGTGPTGELFF. The CDR3, as DNA: TGTGCCAGCAGCTTTGACGGGACAGGGCCAACCGGGGAGCTGTTTTTT.

The chain uses TRBV7-6 and TRBJ2-7, with D possibly TRBD1 on 6 matching bases. The germline CDR1 and CDR2 sequences are SGHVS and FNYEAQ. The CDR3 runs to 14 residues. The V end was cut by 0 bases, the J end by 6 bases, with 12 bases between. CDR3 sequence: CASSLAQGVREQYF. The CDR3, as DNA: TGTGCCAGCAGCTTAGCACAGGGAGTTCGCGAGCAGTACTTC.

V usage is TRBV5-4 and J usage is TRBJ1-2; 8 bases fit TRBD1. The V gene end was trimmed by 9 bases and the J gene end by 4 bases; junction bases not matched to a gene: 8. The CDR3 length is 13 residues. Germline V gene lookup returns CDR1 SGHNT and CDR2 YYREEE (reference sequence). This CDR3 reads CAMGQEVLYGYTF. For the CDR3, the DNA is TGTGCCATGGGACAGGAGGTCCTCTATGGCTACACCTTC. The variable domain in full, completed from reference TRBV5-4 and TRBJ1-2, reads ETGVTQSPTHLIKTRGQQVTLRCSSQSGHNTVSWYQQALGQGPQFIFQYYREEENGRGNFPPRFSGLQFPNYSSELNVNALELDDSALYLCAMGQEVLYGYTFGSGTRLTVV.

V is TRBV7-2 and J is TRBJ2-5; 11 bases agree with TRBD2. This CDR3 has 18 residues. Germline CDR1 and CDR2: SGHTA and FQGNSA. The trim removed 5 bases at V and 2 bases at J, leaving 13 bases unmatched. The CDR3 DNA reads TGTGCCAGCAGCCTACGACCCCCGATAGCGGGGGGGCAAGAGACCCAGTACTTC. Its translation: CASSLRPPIAGGQETQYF.

The chain links TRBV5-1 to TRBJ2-2, with D possibly TRBD2 on 6 matching bases. The germline CDR1 and CDR2 sequences are SGHRS and YFSETQ. The CDR3 length is 13 residues. V lost 0 bases, J lost 7 bases, and 7 bases lay in between. CDR3 coding DNA: TGCGCCAGCAGCTTGGGCGGGATCGGGGAGCTGTTTTTT. Protein: CASSLGGIGELFF.

V and J are TRBV5-6 and TRBJ1-3, with unresolved D. The CDR3 runs 14 residues. The V end lost 0 bases, the J end lost 4 bases, and 8 bases lay between the germline ends. Germline V gene sequence: CDR1 SGHDT, CDR2 YYEEEE. DNA of the CDR3: TGTGCCAGCAGCTTGGCCCCAGACGGAAACACCATATATTTT. Its translation: CASSLAPDGNTIYF. The variable domain in full, completed from reference TRBV5-6 and TRBJ1-3, reads DAGVTQSPTHLIKTRGQQVTLRCSPKSGHDTVSWYQQALGQGPQFIFQYYEEEERQRGNFPDRFSGHQFPNYSSELNVNALLLGDSALYLCASSLAPDGNTIYFGEGSWLTVV.

This clone has more than one count but fewer than ten. The chain joins TRBV11-1 to TRBJ2-5; tentative D call: TRBD1 (5 bases). Germline CDR1 reads SGHAT; CDR2 reads FQDESV (reference sequence). The CDR3 spans 15 residues. Between the trimmed V and J ends, which lost 5 bases and 1 base, there was a span of 14 bases. In nucleotides, the CDR3 is TGTGCCAGCAGCCTGGACATCGGAAGCCAAGAGACCCAGTACTTC. It is translated as CASSLDIGSQETQYF. The full variable domain, in which reference TRBV11-1 and TRBJ2-5 provide the parts outside the CDR3, is EAEVAQSPRYKITEKSQAVAFWCDPISGHATLYWYRQILGQGPELLVQFQDESVVDDSQLPKDRFSAERLKGVDSTLKIQPAELGDSAMYLCASSLDIGSQETQYFGPGTRLLVL.